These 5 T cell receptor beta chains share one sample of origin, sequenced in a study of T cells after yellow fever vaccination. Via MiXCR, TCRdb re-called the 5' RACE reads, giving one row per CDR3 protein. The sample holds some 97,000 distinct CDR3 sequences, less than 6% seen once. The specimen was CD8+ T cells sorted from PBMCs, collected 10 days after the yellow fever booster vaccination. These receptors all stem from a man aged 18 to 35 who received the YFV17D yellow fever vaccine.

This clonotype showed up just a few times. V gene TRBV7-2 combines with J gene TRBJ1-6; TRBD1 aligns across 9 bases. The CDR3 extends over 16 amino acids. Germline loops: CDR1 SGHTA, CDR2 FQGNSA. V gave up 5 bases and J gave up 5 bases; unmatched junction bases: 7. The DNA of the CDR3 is TGTGCCAGCAGCGCCCGGACAGGGGTGGATAATTCACCCCTCCACTTT. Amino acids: CASSARTGVDNSPLHF.

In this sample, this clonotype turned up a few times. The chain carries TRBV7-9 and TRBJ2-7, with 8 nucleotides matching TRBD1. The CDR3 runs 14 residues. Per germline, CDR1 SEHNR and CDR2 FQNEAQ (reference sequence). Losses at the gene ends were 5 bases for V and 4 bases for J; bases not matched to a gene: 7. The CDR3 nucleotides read TGTGCCAGCAGCCCGACAGGGGTAGCGTACGAGCAGTACTTC. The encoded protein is CASSPTGVAYEQYF.

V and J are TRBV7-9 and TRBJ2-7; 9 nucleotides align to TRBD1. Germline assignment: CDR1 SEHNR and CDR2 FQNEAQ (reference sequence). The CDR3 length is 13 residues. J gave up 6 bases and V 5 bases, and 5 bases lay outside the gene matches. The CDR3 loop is CASSLGQGPEQYF. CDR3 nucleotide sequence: TGTGCCAGCAGCCTGGGACAGGGTCCCGAGCAGTACTTC.

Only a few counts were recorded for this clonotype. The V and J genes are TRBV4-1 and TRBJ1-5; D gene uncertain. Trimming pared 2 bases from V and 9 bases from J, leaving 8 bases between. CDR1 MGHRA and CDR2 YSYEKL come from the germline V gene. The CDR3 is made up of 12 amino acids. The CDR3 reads CASSQPGLPQHF. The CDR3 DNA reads TGCGCCAGCAGCCAACCAGGCCTGCCCCAGCATTTT.

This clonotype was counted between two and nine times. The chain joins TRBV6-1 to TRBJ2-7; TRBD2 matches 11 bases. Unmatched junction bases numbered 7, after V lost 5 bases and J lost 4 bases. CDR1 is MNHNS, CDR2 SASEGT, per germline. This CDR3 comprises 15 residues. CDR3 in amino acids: CASSTPGLAEYEQYF. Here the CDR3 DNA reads TGTGCCAGCAGTACTCCGGGACTAGCGGAATACGAGCAGTACTTC.